The 25 T cell receptor beta chains reported below all come from one sample, sequenced in a study of cytomegalovirus exposure and HLA in healthy donors. The PCR had 60 Vbeta and 13 Jbeta primers. Repertoires were generated with immunoSEQ multiplex PCR, while TCRdb's copy carries only in-frame clones and drops some. Of fewer than 250,000 clones in the sample, nearly 80% are singletons; the top ten hold 1.5% to 2%. Sequenced sample: PBMCs. Source of these receptors: a male donor in good health and CMV-seronegative.

The CDR3 coding sequence is TGTGCCAGCAGCTTGGAGGGACTAGCGACCTACAATGAGCAGTTCTTC. Residues: CASSLEGLATYNEQFF. V is TRBV7-3 and J is TRBJ2-1; the match to TRBD2 covers 10 bases. This CDR3 has 16 residues. CDR1 and CDR2 (germline): SGHTA, FQGTGA. With 3 bases clipped from V and 2 bases from J, the junction kept 4 bases outside the gene matches. Based on the CDR3 plus reference TRBV7-3 and TRBJ2-1, the full variable domain is GAGVSQTPSNKVTEKGKYVELRCDPISGHTALYWYRQSLGQGPEFLIYFQGTGAADDSGLPNDRFFAVRPEGSVSTLKIQRTERGDSAVYLCASSLEGLATYNEQFFGPGTRLTVL.

This chain links TRBV6-1 with TRBJ2-7; 9 nucleotides match TRBD1. The CDR3 is 15 amino acids. V shed 0 bases and J 3 bases; nucleotides not matched to a gene: 3. Germline-derived CDR1 and CDR2 are MNHNS and SASEGT. CDR3 residues: CASSEAGTGYYEQYF. The CDR3 DNA is TGTGCCAGCAGTGAAGCCGGGACAGGGTACTACGAGCAGTACTTC.

The chain links TRBV5-1 to TRBJ1-1; TRBD1 aligns across 10 bases. Germline V CDR1 and CDR2: SGHRS, YFSETQ. V was pared by 1 base and J by 4 bases, with 4 bases of the junction left unmatched. This CDR3 is built from 15 residues. CDR3 DNA sequence: TGCGCCAGCAGCTTGATGGGACAGGGGACCACTGAAGCTTTCTTT. Translating gives CASSLMGQGTTEAFF.

The gene calls are TRBV5-1 and TRBJ2-5; 11 bases line up with TRBD2. This CDR3 contains 21 residues. Germline V gene data show CDR1 as SGHRS and CDR2 as YFSETQ. After removal of 0 bases from V and 2 bases from J, the junction contained 18 bases not matched to a gene. Here the CDR3 DNA reads TGCGCCAGCAGCTTGGGGAACAGCACTAGCGGGAGCCCTTCGGATCAAGAGACCCAGTACTTC. This translates into CASSLGNSTSGSPSDQETQYF.

The V call is TRBV5-1, the J call TRBJ2-3, with TRBD2 matching 9 bases. The junction had 9 bases not matched to a gene; V was cut back by 1 base and J by 6 bases. Germline CDR1 is SGHRS and CDR2 is YFSETQ. There are 16 residues in the CDR3. The CDR3 region has the DNA TGCGCCAGCAGCTTGATTAGCGGGGGCGTGGGTGATACGCAGTATTTT. It specifies CASSLISGGVGDTQYF.

The chain carries TRBV13 and TRBJ2-7; the D gene is possibly TRBD1 (6 bases). V was trimmed by 2 bases and J by 2 bases, leaving 10 bases between them. Germline assignment: CDR1 PRHDT and CDR2 FYEKMQ (reference sequence). CDR3 length: 14 amino acids. The CDR3 DNA reads as TGTGCCAGCAGCTTAAGAGAGGGGGCCTACGAGCAGTACTTC. Its translation: CASSLREGAYEQYF.

The chain uses TRBV28 and TRBJ1-5; TRBD1 aligns across 9 bases. V shed 5 bases, J shed 7 bases, and the junction held 6 bases outside the gene matches. This CDR3 contains 14 residues. Germline V gene lookup returns CDR1 MDHEN and CDR2 SYDVKM. CDR3 amino acids: CASSRDRVEQPQHF. The CDR3 DNA is TGTGCCAGCAGTAGGGACAGGGTTGAACAGCCCCAGCATTTT.

V gene TRBV6-6 combines with J gene TRBJ1-5, with D unresolved. V was pared by 6 bases and J by 4 bases, with 10 bases between. CDR1 and CDR2 (germline): MNHNY, SVGAGI (reference sequence). This CDR3 is built from 13 residues. The CDR3 region has the DNA TGTGCCAGCAGCACCGAGTTTAATCAGCCCCAGCATTTT. Protein sequence: CASSTEFNQPQHF.

J is TRBJ2-3 and V is TRBV30; D uncertain. V dropped 0 bases and J dropped 2 bases, with 9 bases sitting between them. The germline CDR1 and CDR2 sequences are GTSNPN and SVGIG (reference sequence). The CDR3 runs to 14 residues. CDR3 bases: TGTGCCTGGAGTGTAAACCTGGCCACAGATACGCAGTATTTT. This sequence encodes CAWSVNLATDTQYF.

V usage is TRBV2 and J usage is TRBJ1-2; D call uncertain. The CDR3 extends over 12 amino acids. The germline CDR1 and CDR2 sequences are SNHLY and FYNNEI. V was cut by 7 bases and J by 4 bases, with 10 bases left in between. DNA of the CDR3: TGTGCCAGCAACGAACTTCTCTATGGCTACACCTTC. It encodes CASNELLYGYTF. Full variable domain (rest looked up from reference TRBV2 and TRBJ1-2): EPEVTQTPSHQVTQMGQEVILRCVPISNHLYFYWYRQILGQKVEFLVSFYNNEISEKSEIFDDQFSVERPDGSNFTLKIRSTKLEDSAMYFCASNELLYGYTFGSGTRLTVV.

There are a few counts of this clone. The chain combines TRBV7-8 with TRBJ1-2; D may be TRBD1 (6 bases). Germline V lookup: CDR1 SGHVS, CDR2 FQNEAQ. The CDR3 spans 15 residues. Trimming pared 5 bases from V and 8 bases from J, leaving 21 bases between. CDR3 DNA: TGTGCCAGCAGCCTAACGACAGGAAGAGTTTGGGGCTACACCTTC. The encoded protein is CASSLTTGRVWGYTF.

The J gene is TRBJ2-3, the V gene TRBV6-5; 9 nucleotides agree with TRBD2. V was pared by 8 bases and J by 2 bases, with 2 bases of the junction left unmatched. The germline V gene has CDR1 MNHEY and CDR2 SVGAGI. There are 13 residues in the CDR3. The CDR3 reads CASLAGDTDTQYF. The CDR3 DNA reads as TGTGCCAGCTTAGCGGGGGACACAGATACGCAGTATTTT.

For the CDR3, the DNA is TGTGCCAGCAGTTACAGGTACGAGCAGTACTTC. Its protein is CASSYRYEQYF. The rearrangement joins TRBV28 to TRBJ2-7, with D perhaps TRBD1 (5 bases). Germline-derived CDR1 and CDR2 are MDHEN and SYDVKM. The V end was cut by 4 bases, the J end by 4 bases, with 5 bases between. The CDR3 loop spans 11 amino acids.

The chain has TRBV28 and TRBJ1-5; D might be TRBD1 (5 bases). The CDR3 contains 13 residues. Trimming removed 8 bases at V and 3 bases at J, with 11 bases between. Germline CDR1 reads MDHEN; CDR2 reads SYDVKM. The CDR3 region is CASRGGNNQPQHF. In nucleotides, the CDR3 is TGTGCCAGCCGGGGGGGAAACAATCAGCCCCAGCATTTT.

The chain combines TRBV18 with TRBJ1-2; D remains ambiguous. The V gene's germline CDR1 is KGHSH and CDR2 LQKENI. V was trimmed by 3 bases and J by 6 bases, leaving 14 bases between them. This CDR3 is 14 amino acids long. The CDR3 region has the DNA TGTGCCAGCTCACCCTCGGAGAGGAAAGATGGCTACACCTTC. This gives the protein CASSPSERKDGYTF.

This clone appeared a single time. The rearrangement joins TRBV4-2 to TRBJ2-7; D unclear. This CDR3 spans 16 amino acids. The V and J ends lost 0 bases and 0 bases respectively, with 12 bases between them. Looked up from germline, CDR1 is LGHNA and CDR2 is YNFKEQ. The CDR3 loop reads CASSQDPGRHSYEQYF. CDR3 nucleotides: TGTGCCAGCAGCCAAGATCCAGGCAGGCACTCCTACGAGCAGTACTTC.

This chain connects TRBV5-1 to TRBJ2-5, with 9 bases aligning to TRBD2. The J call could be wrong; TRBJ2-7 is a better fit for the DNA end. CDR3 length: 14 residues. CDR1 is SGHRS, CDR2 YFSETQ, per germline. The CDR3 reads CASSYSGSGYEQYF. CDR3 coding DNA: TGCGCCAGCAGCTATAGCGGGAGCGGATACGAGCAGTACTTC.

This CDR3 reads CASGQGGPYNEQFF. The CDR3 DNA reads TGCGCCAGCGGACAGGGGGGGCCGTACAATGAGCAGTTCTTC. The chain links TRBV4-3 to TRBJ2-1; 10 bases are a match to TRBD1. The CDR3 has 14 amino acids. V was clipped by 8 bases and J by 4 bases; unmatched bases: 5. Per germline, CDR1 LGHNA and CDR2 YSLEER.

The CDR3 region is CASSSGQISNQPQHF. The CDR3 DNA reads as TGTGCCAGCAGCTCGGGACAGATTAGCAATCAGCCCCAGCATTTT. The J gene is TRBJ1-5, the V gene TRBV11-2, with 7 positions matching TRBD1. This CDR3 region has 15 residues. In germline, CDR1 is SGHAT, CDR2 FQNNGV. Trimming removed 4 bases from V and 0 bases from J; junction bases left unmatched: 3. Full variable domain (rest looked up from reference TRBV11-2 and TRBJ1-5): EAGVAQSPRYKIIEKRQSVAFWCNPISGHATLYWYQQILGQGPKLLIQFQNNGVVDDSQLPKDRFSAERLKGVDSTLKIQPAKLEDSAVYLCASSSGQISNQPQHFGDGTRLSIL.

This clone was detected a few times. The chain combines TRBV4-3 with TRBJ1-2; 7 bases line up with TRBD1. In germline, CDR1 is LGHNA, CDR2 YSLEER. The J segment lost 3 bases and the V segment lost 2 bases, leaving 3 bases of the junction unmatched. This CDR3 is built from 14 residues. In nucleotides, the CDR3 is TGCGCCAGCAGCCAACTTCAGGGGGACTATGGCTACACCTTC. It encodes CASSQLQGDYGYTF.

The chain recombines TRBV27 with TRBJ2-6; the match to TRBD1 covers 8 bases. V gave up 5 bases and J gave up 5 bases; unmatched junction bases: 8. The CDR3 runs to 16 residues. Germline CDR1 reads MNHEY; CDR2 reads SMNVEV (reference sequence). Here the CDR3 DNA reads TGTGCCAGCAGTCCACCAGGACAGGGCTGGGCCAACGTCCTGACTTTC. Translation: CASSPPGQGWANVLTF.

The CDR3 sequence is CASTNPYRGGTGELFF. DNA for the CDR3: TGCGCCAGCACCAATCCTTACAGGGGGGGAACCGGGGAGCTGTTTTTT. The chain carries TRBV10-2 and TRBJ2-2, with D maybe TRBD1 (8 bases). CDR1 is WSHSY and CDR2 is SAAADI in the germline V gene. This CDR3 region has 16 residues. V was clipped by 7 bases and J by 5 bases, with 20 bases between them.

The rearrangement links TRBV7-3 to TRBJ1-6; no firm D call. Germline CDR1 reads SGHTA; CDR2 reads FQGTGA. With 5 bases removed from V and 7 bases from J, the gap between germline ends came to 18 bases. The CDR3 totals 16 residues. The CDR3 coding sequence is TGTGCCAGCAGCGCACGACCCCCCCTACAGAATTCACCCCTCCACTTT. It codes for CASSARPPLQNSPLHF.

This clone occurred a few times. The chain employs TRBV11-2 and TRBJ1-2; 8 bases fit TRBD1. The junction had 5 bases not matched to a gene; V was cut back by 3 bases and J by 2 bases. The CDR3 runs to 15 residues. CDR1 is SGHAT, CDR2 FQNNGV, per germline. Here the CDR3 reads CASSFGTGPNYGYTF. The CDR3 region has the DNA TGTGCCAGCAGCTTCGGGACAGGACCCAACTATGGCTACACCTTC.

V and J are TRBV15 and TRBJ1-6; D call uncertain. Trimming pared 0 bases from V and 8 bases from J, leaving 14 bases between. The germline V gene has CDR1 LNHNV and CDR2 YYDKDF (reference sequence). The CDR3 sequence is 16 residues long. The CDR3 loop is CATSRDPRQPDSPLHF. In DNA form, the CDR3 reads TGTGCCACCAGCAGAGATCCCAGACAACCGGATTCACCCCTCCACTTT. Looking up the rest from reference TRBV15 and TRBJ1-6 gives the full variable domain: DAMVIQNPRYQVTQFGKPVTLSCSQTLNHNVMYWYQQKSSQAPKLLFHYYDKDFNNEADTPDNFQSRRPNTSFCFLDIRSPGLGDTAMYLCATSRDPRQPDSPLHFGNGTRLTVT.